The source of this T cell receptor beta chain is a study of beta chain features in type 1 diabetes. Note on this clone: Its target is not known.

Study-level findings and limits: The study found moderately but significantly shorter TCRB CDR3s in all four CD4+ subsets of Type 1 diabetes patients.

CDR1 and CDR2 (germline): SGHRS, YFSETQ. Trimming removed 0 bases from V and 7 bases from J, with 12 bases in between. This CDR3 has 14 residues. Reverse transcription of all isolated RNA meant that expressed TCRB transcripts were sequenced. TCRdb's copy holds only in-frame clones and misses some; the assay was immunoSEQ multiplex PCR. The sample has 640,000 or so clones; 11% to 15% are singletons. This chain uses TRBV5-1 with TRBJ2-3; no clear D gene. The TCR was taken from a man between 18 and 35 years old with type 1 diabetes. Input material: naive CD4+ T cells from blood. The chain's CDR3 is CASSLAQESNTQYF. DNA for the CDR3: TGCGCCAGCAGCTTGGCCCAGGAGAGCAATACGCAGTATTTT.